These T cell receptor beta chains were read from a single sample in a study of CD4+ T cells in melanoma. The repertoire was sequenced with immunoSEQ multiplex PCR; TCRdb's copy has only in-frame clones and lacks some. The table has 45,000 or so clones, 80% to 90% seen once. The sequencing input was peripheral blood. The receptors here all came from a human donor with melanoma. CDR3s include the opening cysteine and the closing phenylalanine or tryptophan. The D gene is left open where the match is weak. Rows give clone size only sometimes, using once, few, many, or a class for an expanded clone.

clone size	D gene	V gene	J gene	CDR3 DNA	CDR3 protein
.	TRBD1	TRBV7-6	TRBJ1-1	TGTGCCAGCAGCTTAGCCAGGGGGGAGACGGACACTGAAGCTTTCTTT	CASSLARGETDTEAFF
.	.	TRBV11-2	TRBJ2-1	TGTGCCAGCAGCTTTGGTGCAGGCAACAATGAGCAGTTCTTC	CASSFGAGNNEQFF
.	.	TRBV28	TRBJ1-3	TGTGCCAGCAGCTTTCTACAGGGATCAGCCGGAAACACCATATATTTT	CASSFLQGSAGNTIYF
.	.	TRBV18	TRBJ2-1	TGTGCCAGCTCACCACCCAGGAGGGGCTCCTACAATGAGCAGTTCTTC	CASSPPRRGSYNEQFF
.	.	TRBV28	TRBJ2-3	TGTGCCAGCAGTTCGGGGGCAGATACGCAGTATTTT	CASSSGADTQYF
few	TRBD1	TRBV5-1	TRBJ1-6	TGCGCCAGCAGCTTGGGAGTGACAGGGAGTAATTCACCCCTCCACTTT	CASSLGVTGSNSPLHF
.	TRBD1	TRBV29-1	TRBJ2-7	TGCAGCGTGACAGGGAGCACGGACGAGCAGTACTTC	CSVTGSTDEQYF
.	.	TRBV7-6	TRBJ2-5	TGTGCCAGCAGCTCGACCGGGACCCAGTACTTC	CASSSTGTQYF
few	.	TRBV11-2	TRBJ1-5	TGTGCCAGCAGCTTAACCACAAATCAGCCCCAGCATTTT	CASSLTTNQPQHF
.	.	TRBV4-1	TRBJ1-6	TGCGCCAGCAGCCAAGGCTGGGGATTCAATTCACCCCTCCACTTT	CASSQGWGFNSPLHF
.	.	TRBV18	TRBJ1-1	TGTGCCAGCTCACAAGACCAGCATGCGAACACTGAAGCTTTCTTT	CASSQDQHANTEAFF
.	TRBD2	TRBV5-1	TRBJ2-3	TGCGCCAGCAGCGACCGACTAGCGGGGGCCGCAGATACGCAGTATTTT	CASSDRLAGAADTQYF
.	.	TRBV29-1	TRBJ2-2	TGCAGCGTTGAAAGAGGTGGGGGGAACACCGGGGAGCTGTTTTTT	CSVERGGGNTGELFF
.	.	TRBV7-9	TRBJ2-1	TGTGCCAGCAGCTTAGGGATGACAGCCCTGGAGCAGTTCTTC	CASSLGMTALEQFF
.	.	TRBV28	TRBJ1-1	TGTGCCAGCAGTTTACCTAGGGGTATCGGCACTGAAGCTTTCTTT	CASSLPRGIGTEAFF
once	.	TRBV6-5	TRBJ1-1	TGTGCCAGCAGTCCAGGGCTCCGAACTGAAGCTTTCTTT	CASSPGLRTEAFF
.	TRBD2	TRBV9	TRBJ2-1	TGTGCCAGCAGCCCTGCTAGCGGGGGGGCCTTTATGGGTGAGCAGTTCTTC	CASSPASGGAFMGEQFF
.	.	TRBV28	TRBJ1-4	TGTGCCAGCAGTCCTATTTCCCCTCCGTGGTCGGGTGAAAAACTGTTTTTT	CASSPISPPWSGEKLFF
.	.	TRBV7-2	TRBJ1-2	TGTGCCAGCAGCCCCGGGTCACAGACTAACTATGGCTACACCTTC	CASSPGSQTNYGYTF
once	.	TRBV5-6	TRBJ1-2	TGTGCCAGCTCTTATAGTTCAGCTGGCTACACCTTC	CASSYSSAGYTF